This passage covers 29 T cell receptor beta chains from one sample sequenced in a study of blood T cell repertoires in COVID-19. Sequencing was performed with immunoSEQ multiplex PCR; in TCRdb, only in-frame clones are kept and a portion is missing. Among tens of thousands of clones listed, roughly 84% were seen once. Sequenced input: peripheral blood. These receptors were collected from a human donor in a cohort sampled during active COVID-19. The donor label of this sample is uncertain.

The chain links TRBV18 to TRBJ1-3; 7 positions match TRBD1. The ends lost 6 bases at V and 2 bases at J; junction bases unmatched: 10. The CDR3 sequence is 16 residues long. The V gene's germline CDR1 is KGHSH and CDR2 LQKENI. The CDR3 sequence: CASSQGSTGAGNTIYF. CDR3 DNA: TGTGCCAGCTCCCAAGGAAGTACAGGGGCTGGAAACACCATATATTTT.

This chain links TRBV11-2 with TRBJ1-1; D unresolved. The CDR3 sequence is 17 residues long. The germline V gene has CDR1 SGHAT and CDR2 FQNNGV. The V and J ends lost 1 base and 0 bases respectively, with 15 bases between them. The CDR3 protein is CASSLVASARVNTEAFF. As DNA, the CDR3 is TGTGCCAGCAGCTTAGTGGCCTCGGCGCGGGTGAACACTGAAGCTTTCTTT.

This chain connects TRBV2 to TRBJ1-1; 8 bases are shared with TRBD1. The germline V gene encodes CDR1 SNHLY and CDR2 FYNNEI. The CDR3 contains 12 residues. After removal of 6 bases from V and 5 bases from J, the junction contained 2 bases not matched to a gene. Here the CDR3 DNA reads TGTGCCAGCAGCAGGGGGCGGACTGAAGCTTTCTTT. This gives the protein CASSRGRTEAFF. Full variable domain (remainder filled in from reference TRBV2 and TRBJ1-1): EPEVTQTPSHQVTQMGQEVILRCVPISNHLYFYWYRQILGQKVEFLVSFYNNEISEKSEIFDDQFSVERPDGSNFTLKIRSTKLEDSAMYFCASSRGRTEAFFGQGTRLTVV.

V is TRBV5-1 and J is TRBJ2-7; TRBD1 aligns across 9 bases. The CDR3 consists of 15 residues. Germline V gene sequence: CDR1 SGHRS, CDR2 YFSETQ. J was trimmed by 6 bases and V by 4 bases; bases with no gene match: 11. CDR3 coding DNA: TGCGCCAGCAGCCAAACCGGGACAGGGTTATCCGAGCAGTACTTC. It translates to CASSQTGTGLSEQYF. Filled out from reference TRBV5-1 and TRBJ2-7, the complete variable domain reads KAGVTQTPRYLIKTRGQQVTLSCSPISGHRSVSWYQQTPGQGLQFLFEYFSETQRNKGNFPGRFSGRQFSNSRSEMNVSTLELGDSALYLCASSQTGTGLSEQYFGPGTRLTVT.

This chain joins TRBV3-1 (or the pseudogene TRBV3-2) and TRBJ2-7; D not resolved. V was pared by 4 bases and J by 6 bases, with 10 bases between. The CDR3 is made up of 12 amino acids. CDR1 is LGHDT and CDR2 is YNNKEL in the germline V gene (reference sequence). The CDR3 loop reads CASSPRRREQYF. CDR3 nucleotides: TGTGCCAGCAGCCCACGGCGGCGCGAGCAGTACTTC.

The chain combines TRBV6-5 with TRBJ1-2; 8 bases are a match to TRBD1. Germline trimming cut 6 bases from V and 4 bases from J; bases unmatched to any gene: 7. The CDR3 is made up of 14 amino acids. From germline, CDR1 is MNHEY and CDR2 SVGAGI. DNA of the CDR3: TGTGCCAGCAGCGCCGGACAGGGTAGCTATGGCTACACCTTC. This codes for CASSAGQGSYGYTF.

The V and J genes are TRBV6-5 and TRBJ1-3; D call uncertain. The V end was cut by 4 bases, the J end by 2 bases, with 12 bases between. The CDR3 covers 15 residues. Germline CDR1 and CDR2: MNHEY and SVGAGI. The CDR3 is CASSFGRSPGNTIYF. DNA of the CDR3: TGTGCCAGCAGTTTCGGTCGGAGTCCTGGAAACACCATATATTTT.

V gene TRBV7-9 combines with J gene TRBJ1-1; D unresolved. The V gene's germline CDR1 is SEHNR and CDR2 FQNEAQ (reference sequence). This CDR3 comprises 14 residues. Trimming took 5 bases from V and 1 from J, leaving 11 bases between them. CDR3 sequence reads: CASSPGYQNTEAFF. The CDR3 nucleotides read TGTGCCAGCAGCCCCGGTTACCAGAACACTGAAGCTTTCTTT. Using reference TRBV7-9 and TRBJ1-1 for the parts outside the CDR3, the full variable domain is DTGVSQNPRHKITKRGQNVTFRCDPISEHNRLYWYRQTLGQGPEFLTYFQNEAQLEKSRLLSDRFSAERPKGSFSTLEIQRTEQGDSAMYLCASSPGYQNTEAFFGQGTRLTVV.

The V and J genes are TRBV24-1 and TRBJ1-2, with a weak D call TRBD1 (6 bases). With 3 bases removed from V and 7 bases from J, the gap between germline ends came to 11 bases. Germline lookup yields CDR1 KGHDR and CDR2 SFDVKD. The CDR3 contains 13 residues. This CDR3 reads CATSDRRGGGYTF. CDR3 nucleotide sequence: TGTGCCACCAGTGATCGCAGAGGGGGTGGCTACACCTTC.

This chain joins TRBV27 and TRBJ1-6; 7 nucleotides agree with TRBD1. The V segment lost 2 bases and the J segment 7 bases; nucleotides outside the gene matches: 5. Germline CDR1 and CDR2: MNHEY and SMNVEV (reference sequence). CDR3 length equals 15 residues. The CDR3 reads CASSLSLRGNSPLHF. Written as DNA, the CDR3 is TGTGCCAGCAGTTTAAGTCTCAGGGGGAATTCACCCCTCCACTTT.

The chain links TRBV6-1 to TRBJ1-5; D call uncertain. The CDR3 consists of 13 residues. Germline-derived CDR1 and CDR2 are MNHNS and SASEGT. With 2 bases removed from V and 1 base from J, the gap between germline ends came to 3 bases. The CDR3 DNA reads TGTGCCAGCAGTGAAATAAGCAATCAGCCCCAGCATTTT. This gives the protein CASSEISNQPQHF.

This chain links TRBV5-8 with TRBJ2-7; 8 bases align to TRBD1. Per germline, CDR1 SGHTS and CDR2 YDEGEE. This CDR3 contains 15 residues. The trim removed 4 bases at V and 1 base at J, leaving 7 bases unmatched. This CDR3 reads CASSATGTGSYEQYF. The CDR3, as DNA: TGTGCCAGCAGCGCAACCGGGACAGGTTCCTACGAGCAGTACTTC.

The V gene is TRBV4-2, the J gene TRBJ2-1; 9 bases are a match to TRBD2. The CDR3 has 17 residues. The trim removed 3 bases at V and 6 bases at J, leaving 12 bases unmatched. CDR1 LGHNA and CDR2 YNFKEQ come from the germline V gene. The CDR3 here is CASSQAGGKILPNEQFF. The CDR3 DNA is TGTGCCAGCAGCCAGGCGGGGGGGAAGATCCTCCCCAATGAGCAGTTCTTC.

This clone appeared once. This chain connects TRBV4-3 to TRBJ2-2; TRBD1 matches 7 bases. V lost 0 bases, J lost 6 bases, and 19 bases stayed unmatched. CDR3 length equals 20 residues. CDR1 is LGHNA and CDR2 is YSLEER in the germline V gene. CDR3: CASSQDLEHRDSLFSGELFF. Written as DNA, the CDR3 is TGCGCCAGCAGCCAAGATCTAGAACATCGGGACAGTCTTTTTTCCGGGGAGCTGTTTTTT.

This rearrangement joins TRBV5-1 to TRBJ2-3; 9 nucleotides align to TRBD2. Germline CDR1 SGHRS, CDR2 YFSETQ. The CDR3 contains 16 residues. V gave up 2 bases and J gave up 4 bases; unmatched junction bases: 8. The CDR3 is CASSFRGLAGSDTQYF. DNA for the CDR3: TGCGCCAGCAGCTTTCGGGGACTAGCTGGTTCAGATACGCAGTATTTT.

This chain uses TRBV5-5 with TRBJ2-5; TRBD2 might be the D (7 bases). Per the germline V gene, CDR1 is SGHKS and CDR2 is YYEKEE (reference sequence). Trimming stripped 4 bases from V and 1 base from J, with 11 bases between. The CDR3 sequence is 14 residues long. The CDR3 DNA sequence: TGTGCCAGCAGCCAGGCGGGGGCCCAAGAGACCCAGTACTTC. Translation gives CASSQAGAQETQYF.

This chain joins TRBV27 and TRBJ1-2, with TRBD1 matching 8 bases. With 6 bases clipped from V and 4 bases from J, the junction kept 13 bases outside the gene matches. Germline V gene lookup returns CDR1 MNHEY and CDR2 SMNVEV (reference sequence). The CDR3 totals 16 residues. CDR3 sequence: CASRPLDRAGFYGYTF. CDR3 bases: TGTGCCAGCAGACCCCTGGACAGGGCAGGGTTCTATGGCTACACCTTC.

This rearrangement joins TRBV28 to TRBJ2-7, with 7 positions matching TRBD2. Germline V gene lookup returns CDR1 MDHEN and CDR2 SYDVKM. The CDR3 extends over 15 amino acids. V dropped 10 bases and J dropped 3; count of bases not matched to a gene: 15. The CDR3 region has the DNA TGTGCCAAGAGGGCTAGCGGATCAAGAGGCTACGAGCAGTACTTC. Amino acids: CAKRASGSRGYEQYF.

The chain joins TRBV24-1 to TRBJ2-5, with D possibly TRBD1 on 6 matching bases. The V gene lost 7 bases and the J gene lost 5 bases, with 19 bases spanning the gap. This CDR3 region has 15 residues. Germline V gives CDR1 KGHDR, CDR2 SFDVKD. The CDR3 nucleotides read TGTGCCACCAGCTACAGAACAGGGCTGACCGAGACCCAGTACTTC. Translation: CATSYRTGLTETQYF.

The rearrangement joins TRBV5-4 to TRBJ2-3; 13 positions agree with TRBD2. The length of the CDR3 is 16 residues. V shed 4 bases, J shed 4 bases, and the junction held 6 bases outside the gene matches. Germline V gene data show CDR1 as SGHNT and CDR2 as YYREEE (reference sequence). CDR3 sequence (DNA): TGTGCCAGCAGCGGTAGGGGACTAGCGGGGCCAGATACGCAGTATTTT. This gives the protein CASSGRGLAGPDTQYF.

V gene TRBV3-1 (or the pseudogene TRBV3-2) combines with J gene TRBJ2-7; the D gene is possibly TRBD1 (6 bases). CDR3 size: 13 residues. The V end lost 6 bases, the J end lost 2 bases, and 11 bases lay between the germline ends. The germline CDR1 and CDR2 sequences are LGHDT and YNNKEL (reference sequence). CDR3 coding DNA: TGTGCCAGCAGTGACGGACAGCCCTACGAGCAGTACTTC. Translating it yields CASSDGQPYEQYF.

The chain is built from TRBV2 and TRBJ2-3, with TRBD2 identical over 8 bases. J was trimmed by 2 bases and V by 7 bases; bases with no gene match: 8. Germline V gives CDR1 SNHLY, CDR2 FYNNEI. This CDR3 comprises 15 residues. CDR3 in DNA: TGTGCCAGCACCGCTAGGACTAGCCCCACAGATACGCAGTATTTT. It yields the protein CASTARTSPTDTQYF.

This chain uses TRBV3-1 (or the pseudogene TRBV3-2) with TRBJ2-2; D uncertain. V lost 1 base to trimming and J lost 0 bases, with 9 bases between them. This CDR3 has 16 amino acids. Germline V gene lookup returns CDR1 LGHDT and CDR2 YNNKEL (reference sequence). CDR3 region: CASSQVLATNTGELFF. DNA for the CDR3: TGTGCCAGCAGCCAAGTTTTGGCCACGAACACCGGGGAGCTGTTTTTT.

CDR3 sequence: CASSPGTGNWPLHF. DNA for the CDR3: TGTGCCAGCAGCCCCGGGACAGGGAATTGGCCCCTCCACTTT. The genes are TRBV2 and TRBJ1-6, with 9 bases lining up with TRBD1. Germline V CDR1 and CDR2: SNHLY, FYNNEI. The CDR3 has 14 residues. Unmatched junction bases numbered 10, after V lost 6 bases and J lost 13 bases.

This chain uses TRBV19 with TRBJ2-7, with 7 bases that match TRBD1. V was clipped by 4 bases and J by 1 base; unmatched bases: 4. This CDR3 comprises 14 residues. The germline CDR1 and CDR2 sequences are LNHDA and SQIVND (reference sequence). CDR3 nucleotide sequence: TGTGCCAGTAGTAAAGGGGGCTCGTCCTACGAGCAGTACTTC. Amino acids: CASSKGGSSYEQYF.

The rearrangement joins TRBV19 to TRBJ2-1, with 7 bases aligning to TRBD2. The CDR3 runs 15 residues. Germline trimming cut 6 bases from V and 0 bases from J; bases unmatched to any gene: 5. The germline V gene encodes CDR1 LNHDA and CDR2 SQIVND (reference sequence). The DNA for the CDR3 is TGTGCCAGTAGCCTGACTAGCCACTCCTACAATGAGCAGTTCTTC. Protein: CASSLTSHSYNEQFF.

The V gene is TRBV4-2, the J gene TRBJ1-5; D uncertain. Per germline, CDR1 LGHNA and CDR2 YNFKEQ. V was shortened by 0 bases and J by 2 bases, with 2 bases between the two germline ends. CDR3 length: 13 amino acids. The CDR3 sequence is CASSQDGNQPQHF. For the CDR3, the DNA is TGTGCCAGCAGCCAAGACGGCAATCAGCCCCAGCATTTT.

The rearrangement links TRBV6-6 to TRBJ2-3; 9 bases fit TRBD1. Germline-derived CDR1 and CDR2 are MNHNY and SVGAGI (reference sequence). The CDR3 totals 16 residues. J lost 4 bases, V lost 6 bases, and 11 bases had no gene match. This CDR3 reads CASRPPIGQGSDTQYF. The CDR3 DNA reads TGTGCCAGCAGACCCCCGATAGGACAGGGGTCAGATACGCAGTATTTT.

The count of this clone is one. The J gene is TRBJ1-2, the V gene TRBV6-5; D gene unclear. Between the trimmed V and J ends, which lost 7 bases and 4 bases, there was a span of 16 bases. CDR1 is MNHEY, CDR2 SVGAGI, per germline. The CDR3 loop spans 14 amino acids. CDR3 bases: TGTGCCAGCACACAGACGACGGTGGCCTATGGCTACACCTTC. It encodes CASTQTTVAYGYTF.